One sample yielded the 13 T cell receptor beta chains listed below, sequenced in a study of cytomegalovirus exposure and HLA in healthy donors. Researchers ran the PCR with 60 Vbeta and 13 Jbeta primers. The table came from immunoSEQ multiplex PCR; TCRdb's copy has only in-frame clones and leaves some out. The sample totals 150,000 to 250,000 clones. Sequencing was done on a sample of PBMCs. These receptors were collected from a boy between 10 and 17 years old in good health and CMV-seronegative.

V gene TRBV7-8 combines with J gene TRBJ2-2; possibly TRBD1 for D (5 bases). Germline assignment: CDR1 SGHVS and CDR2 FQNEAQ. This CDR3 region has 16 residues. Trimming took 5 bases from V and 5 from J, leaving 18 bases between them. CDR3 DNA sequence: TGTGCCAGCAGCCCTGAGCGCCCGAAGGGGACCGGGGAGCTGTTTTTT. Translated: CASSPERPKGTGELFF.

This chain links TRBV11-2 with TRBJ1-2; weak D call: TRBD1 (5 bases). The CDR3 contains 13 residues. Trimming removed 4 bases from V and 4 bases from J, with 10 bases in between. Germline CDR1 and CDR2: SGHAT and FQNNGV. CDR3 coding DNA: TGTGCCAGCAGCTCAACGGGACTCTATGGCTACACCTTC. This codes for CASSSTGLYGYTF.

The V call is TRBV5-3, the J call TRBJ2-3, with TRBD1 matching over 9 bases. TRBV5-3 is annotated as an ORF whose role is uncertain. The CDR3 consists of 15 residues. The J segment lost 3 bases and the V segment lost 9 bases, leaving 11 bases of the junction unmatched. The CDR3 loop reads CATDRDRDLTDTQYF. Written as DNA, the CDR3 is TGTGCCACCGACCGGGACAGGGACCTAACAGATACGCAGTATTTT.

The chain employs TRBV7-2 and TRBJ1-2, with D perhaps TRBD1 (6 bases). The germline gives CDR1 SGHTA, CDR2 FQGNSA. V gave up 4 bases and J gave up 0 bases, with 15 bases separating them. CDR3 size: 16 residues. CDR3 DNA sequence: TGTGCCAGCAGCTGGGGAGGGGGAAGGGCTAACTATGGCTACACCTTC. Translation: CASSWGGGRANYGYTF.

The chain recombines TRBV27 with TRBJ1-1; TRBD1 might be the D (5 bases). The CDR3 loop spans 13 amino acids. Germline V CDR1 and CDR2: MNHEY, SMNVEV (reference sequence). Trimming pared 5 bases from V and 1 base from J, leaving 8 bases between. The CDR3 DNA is TGTGCCAGCAGTCGGACAAGGAACACTGAAGCTTTCTTT. Amino acid sequence: CASSRTRNTEAFF.

The chain links TRBV4-1 to TRBJ2-1; TRBD2 matches 14 bases. This CDR3 region has 18 residues. Germline CDR1 MGHRA, CDR2 YSYEKL. The V segment lost 4 bases and the J segment 8 bases; nucleotides outside the gene matches: 13. CDR3 sequence (DNA): TGCGCCAGCAGCCCAGGACTAGCGGGGGGCTCCTCGGGGGATGAGCAGTTCTTC. Its translation is CASSPGLAGGSSGDEQFF.

The chain couples TRBV7-9 to TRBJ2-7; 9 bases are shared with TRBD2. The length of the CDR3 is 18 residues. Per the germline V gene, CDR1 is SEHNR and CDR2 is FQNEAQ (reference sequence). V lost 5 bases and J lost 0; bases outside the gene matches: 14. CDR3 residues: CASSARTSVTANSYEQYF. The CDR3 DNA is TGTGCCAGCAGCGCGCGGACTAGCGTAACTGCAAACTCCTACGAGCAGTACTTC.

V is TRBV2 and J is TRBJ1-2; the D gene is possibly TRBD1 (6 bases). The germline V gene has CDR1 SNHLY and CDR2 FYNNEI. CDR3 length equals 14 residues. V was clipped by 5 bases and J by 4 bases, with 14 bases between them. CDR3 nucleotides: TGTGCCAGCAGTACCACGGGGGGCGGCTATGGCTACACCTTC. Translation gives CASSTTGGGYGYTF.

The V gene is TRBV6-5, the J gene TRBJ2-4; 9 bases agree with TRBD1. Trimming at V came to 6 bases and at J to 14 bases, leaving 14 bases not matched to a gene. This CDR3 is 14 amino acids long. Germline CDR1 and CDR2: MNHEY and SVGAGI. The CDR3 DNA is TGTGCCAGCAGCCTACTAAGGGACAGGGCGGTGGAGTACTTC. Its protein product is CASSLLRDRAVEYF.

The genes are TRBV19 and TRBJ1-2; D perhaps matches TRBD1 (6 bases). The V end lost 3 bases, the J end lost 4 bases, and 15 bases lay between the germline ends. The CDR3 extends over 15 amino acids. Germline lookup yields CDR1 LNHDA and CDR2 SQIVND (reference sequence). This CDR3 reads CASSIGGGSSYGYTF. Here the CDR3 DNA reads TGTGCCAGTAGTATCGGCGGGGGCAGCAGCTATGGCTACACCTTC. Filled out from reference TRBV19 and TRBJ1-2, the complete variable domain reads DGGITQSPKYLFRKEGQNVTLSCEQNLNHDAMYWYRQDPGQGLRLIYYSQIVNDFQKGDIAEGYSVSREKKESFPLTVTSAQKNPTAFYLCASSIGGGSSYGYTFGSGTRLTVV.

Comment on this clone: The sample carries other DNA sequences with the same CDR3. J is TRBJ1-1 and V is TRBV28; D call uncertain. CDR3 length: 15 residues. From germline, CDR1 is MDHEN and CDR2 SYDVKM. Trimming left V 4 bases short and J 7 bases short, with 19 bases between. The CDR3 bases are TGTGCCAGCAGTTCCCCCACCAGGTGGGTCCATGAAGCTTTCTTT. It codes for CASSSPTRWVHEAFF.

The genes are TRBV7-8 and TRBJ2-3, with D perhaps TRBD1 (7 bases). The CDR3 covers 17 residues. Germline V CDR1 and CDR2: SGHVS, FQNEAQ. The V end lost 4 bases, the J end lost 2 bases, and 19 bases lay between the germline ends. CDR3 region: CASSSRGGGETTDTQYF. CDR3 in DNA: TGTGCCAGCAGCTCCCGAGGGGGCGGGGAAACCACAGATACGCAGTATTTT.

The chain links TRBV30 to TRBJ1-2; 7 bases are shared with TRBD1. CDR1 GTSNPN and CDR2 SVGIG come from the germline V gene (reference sequence). V gave up 2 bases and J gave up 8 bases; unmatched junction bases: 2. This CDR3 region has 11 residues. Here the CDR3 DNA reads TGTGCCTGGAGTTCAGGGGGAGGCTACACCTTC. Amino acids: CAWSSGGGYTF.